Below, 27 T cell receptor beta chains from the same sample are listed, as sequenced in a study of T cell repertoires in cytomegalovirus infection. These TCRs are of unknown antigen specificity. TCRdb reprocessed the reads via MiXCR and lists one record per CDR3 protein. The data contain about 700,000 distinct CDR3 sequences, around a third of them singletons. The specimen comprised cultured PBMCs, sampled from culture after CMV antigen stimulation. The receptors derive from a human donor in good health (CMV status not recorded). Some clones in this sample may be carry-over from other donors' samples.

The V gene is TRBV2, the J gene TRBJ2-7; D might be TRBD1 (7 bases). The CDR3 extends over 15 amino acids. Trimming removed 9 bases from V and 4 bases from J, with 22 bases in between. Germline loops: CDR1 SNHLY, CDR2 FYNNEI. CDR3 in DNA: TGTGCCAGTAGGGGGCTCGGGGGAGAGATGTACGAGCAGTACTTC. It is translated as CASRGLGGEMYEQYF.

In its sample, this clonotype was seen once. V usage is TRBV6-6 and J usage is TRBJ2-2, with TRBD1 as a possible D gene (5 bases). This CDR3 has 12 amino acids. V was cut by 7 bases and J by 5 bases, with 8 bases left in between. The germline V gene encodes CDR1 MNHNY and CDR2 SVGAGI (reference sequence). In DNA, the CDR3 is TGTGCCAGCACCACAGGTACCGGGGAGCTGTTTTTT. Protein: CASTTGTGELFF.

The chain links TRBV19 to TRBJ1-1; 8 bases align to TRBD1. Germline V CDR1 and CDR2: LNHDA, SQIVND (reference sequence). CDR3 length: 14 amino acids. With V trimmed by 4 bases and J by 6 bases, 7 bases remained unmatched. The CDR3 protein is CASSTPPDRAEAFF. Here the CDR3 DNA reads TGTGCCAGTAGTACTCCTCCGGACAGGGCTGAAGCTTTCTTT.

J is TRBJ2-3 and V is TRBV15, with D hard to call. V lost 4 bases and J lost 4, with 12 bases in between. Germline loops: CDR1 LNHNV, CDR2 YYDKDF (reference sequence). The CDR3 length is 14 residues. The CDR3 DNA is TGTGCCACCAGCAATCCCAGAGGAGCAGATACGCAGTATTTT. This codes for CATSNPRGADTQYF.

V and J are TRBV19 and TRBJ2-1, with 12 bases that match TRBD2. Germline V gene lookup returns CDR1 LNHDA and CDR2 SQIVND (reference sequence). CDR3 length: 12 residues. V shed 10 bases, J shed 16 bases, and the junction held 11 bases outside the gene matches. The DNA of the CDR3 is TGTGCCACCACCCTAGCGGGAGGGCGCTGTTTCTTC. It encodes CATTLAGGRCFF.

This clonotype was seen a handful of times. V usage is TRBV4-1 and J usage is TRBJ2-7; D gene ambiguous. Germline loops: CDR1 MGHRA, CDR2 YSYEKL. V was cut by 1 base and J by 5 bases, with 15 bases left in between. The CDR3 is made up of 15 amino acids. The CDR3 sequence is CASSQALGRLHEQYF. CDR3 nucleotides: TGCGCCAGCAGCCAAGCTCTGGGCCGACTTCACGAGCAGTACTTC.

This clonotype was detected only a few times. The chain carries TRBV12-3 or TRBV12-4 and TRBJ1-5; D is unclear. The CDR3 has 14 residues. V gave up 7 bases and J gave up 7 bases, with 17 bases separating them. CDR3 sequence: CASNEGSTGQPQHF. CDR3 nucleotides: TGTGCCAGCAATGAAGGGAGTACGGGACAGCCCCAGCATTTT.

CDR3 nucleotide sequence: TGTGCCAGCAGCTCTACAGGGGACTTCTACAATGAGCAGTTCTTC. Translating gives CASSSTGDFYNEQFF. The chain is built from TRBV7-9 and TRBJ2-1; D may be TRBD1 (7 bases). Trimming removed 4 bases from V and 3 bases from J, with 13 bases in between. CDR1 is SEHNR, CDR2 FQNEAQ, per germline (reference sequence). The CDR3 sequence is 15 residues long.

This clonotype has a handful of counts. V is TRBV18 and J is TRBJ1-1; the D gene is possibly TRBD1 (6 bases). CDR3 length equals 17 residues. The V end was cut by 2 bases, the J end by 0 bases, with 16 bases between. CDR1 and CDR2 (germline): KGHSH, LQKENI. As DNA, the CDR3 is TGTGCCAGCTCACCAAGGGGGTATAGAGGAATGAACACTGAAGCTTTCTTT. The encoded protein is CASSPRGYRGMNTEAFF. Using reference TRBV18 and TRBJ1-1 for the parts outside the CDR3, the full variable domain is NAGVMQNPRHLVRRRGQEARLRCSPMKGHSHVYWYRQLPEEGLKFMVYLQKENIIDESGMPKERFSAEFPKEGPSILRIQQVVRGDSAAYFCASSPRGYRGMNTEAFFGQGTRLTVV.

DNA for the CDR3: TGTGCCAGCTCCGAGAATCGCAATCAGCCCCAGCATTTT. Its protein is CASSENRNQPQHF. The chain is built from TRBV7-6 and TRBJ1-5; D unclear. The germline gives CDR1 SGHVS, CDR2 FNYEAQ. The V end was cut by 8 bases, the J end by 2 bases, with 10 bases between. CDR3 length equals 13 residues.

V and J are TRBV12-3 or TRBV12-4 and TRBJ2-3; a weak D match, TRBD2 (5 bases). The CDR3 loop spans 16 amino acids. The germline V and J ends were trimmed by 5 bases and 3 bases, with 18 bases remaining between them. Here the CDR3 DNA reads TGTGCCAGCAGTCTACACATCTTTCGGGAAACAGATACGCAGTATTTT. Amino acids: CASSLHIFRETDTQYF.

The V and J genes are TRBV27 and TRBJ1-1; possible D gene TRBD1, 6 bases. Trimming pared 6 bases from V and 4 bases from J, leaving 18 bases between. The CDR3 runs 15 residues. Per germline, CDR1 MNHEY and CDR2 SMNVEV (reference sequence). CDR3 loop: CASRLTGGGSTEAFF. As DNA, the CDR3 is TGTGCCAGCAGATTAACAGGAGGGGGTTCCACTGAAGCTTTCTTT.

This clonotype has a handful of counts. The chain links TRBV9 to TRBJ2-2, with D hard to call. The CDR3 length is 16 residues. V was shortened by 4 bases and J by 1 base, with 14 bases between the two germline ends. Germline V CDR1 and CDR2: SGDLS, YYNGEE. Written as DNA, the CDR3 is TGTGCCAGCAGCACCGATCCTCACGTGAACACCGGGGAGCTGTTTTTT. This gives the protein CASSTDPHVNTGELFF.

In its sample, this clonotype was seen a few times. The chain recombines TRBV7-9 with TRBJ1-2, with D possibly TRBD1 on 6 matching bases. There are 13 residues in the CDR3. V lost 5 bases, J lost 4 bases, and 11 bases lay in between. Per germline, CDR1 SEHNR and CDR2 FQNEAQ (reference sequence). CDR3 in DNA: TGTGCCAGCAGCGAACAGGGACGCTATGGCTACACCTTC. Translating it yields CASSEQGRYGYTF.

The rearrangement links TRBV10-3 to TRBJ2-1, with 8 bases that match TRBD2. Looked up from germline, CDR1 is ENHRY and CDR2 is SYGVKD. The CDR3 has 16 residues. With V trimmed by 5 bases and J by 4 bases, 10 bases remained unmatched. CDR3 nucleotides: TGTGCCATCAGTACTGGAGCGGGAGTTGGTTACAATGAGCAGTTCTTC. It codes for CAISTGAGVGYNEQFF.

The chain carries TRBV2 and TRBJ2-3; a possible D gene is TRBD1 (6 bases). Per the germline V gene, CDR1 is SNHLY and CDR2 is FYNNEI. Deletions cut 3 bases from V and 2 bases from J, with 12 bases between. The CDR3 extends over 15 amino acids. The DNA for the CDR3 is TGTGCCAGCAGTGACCAGGGGTCTCACACAGATACGCAGTATTTT. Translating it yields CASSDQGSHTDTQYF.

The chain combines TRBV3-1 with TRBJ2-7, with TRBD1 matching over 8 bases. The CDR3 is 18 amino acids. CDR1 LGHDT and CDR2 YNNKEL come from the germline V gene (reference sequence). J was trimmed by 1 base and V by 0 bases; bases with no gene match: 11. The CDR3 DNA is TGTGCCAGCAGCCAAGATAACCGCGGGACAGGAGGGTCCTACGAGCAGTACTTC. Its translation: CASSQDNRGTGGSYEQYF.

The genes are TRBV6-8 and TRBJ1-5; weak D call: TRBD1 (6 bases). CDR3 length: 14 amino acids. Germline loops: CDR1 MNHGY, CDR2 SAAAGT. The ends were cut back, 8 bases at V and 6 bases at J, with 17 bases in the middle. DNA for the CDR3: TGTGCCAGCGGAACAGGGAATCGGGGTCAGCCCCAGCATTTT. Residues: CASGTGNRGQPQHF.

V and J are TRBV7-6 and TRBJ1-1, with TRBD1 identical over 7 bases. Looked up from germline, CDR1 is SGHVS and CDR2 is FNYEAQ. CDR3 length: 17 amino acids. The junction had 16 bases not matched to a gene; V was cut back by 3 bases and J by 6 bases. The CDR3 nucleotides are TGTGCCAGCAGCTTTACCCCCCTCGGGAGGGGGCGAGCTGAAGCTTTCTTT. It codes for CASSFTPLGRGRAEAFF.

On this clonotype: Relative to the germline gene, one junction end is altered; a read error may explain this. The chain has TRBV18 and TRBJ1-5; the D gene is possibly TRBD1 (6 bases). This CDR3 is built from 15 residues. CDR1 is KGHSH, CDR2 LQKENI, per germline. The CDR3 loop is CASSPPGGSNQPQQF. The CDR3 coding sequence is TGTGCCAGCTCACCACCAGGGGGGAGCAATCAGCCCCAGCAGTTT.

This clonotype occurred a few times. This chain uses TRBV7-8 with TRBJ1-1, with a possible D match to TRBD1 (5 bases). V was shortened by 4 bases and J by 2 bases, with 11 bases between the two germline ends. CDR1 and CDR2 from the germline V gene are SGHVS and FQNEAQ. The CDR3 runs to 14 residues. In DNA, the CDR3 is TGTGCCAGCAGCTATTCAGGGACCAACACTGAAGCTTTCTTT. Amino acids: CASSYSGTNTEAFF.

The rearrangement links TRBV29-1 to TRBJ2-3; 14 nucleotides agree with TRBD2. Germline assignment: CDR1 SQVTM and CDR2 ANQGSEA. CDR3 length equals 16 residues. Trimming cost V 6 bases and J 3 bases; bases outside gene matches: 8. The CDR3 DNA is TGCAGCGTCTCCGGAGGACTAGCGGGAGGAACAGATACGCAGTATTTT. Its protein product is CSVSGGLAGGTDTQYF.

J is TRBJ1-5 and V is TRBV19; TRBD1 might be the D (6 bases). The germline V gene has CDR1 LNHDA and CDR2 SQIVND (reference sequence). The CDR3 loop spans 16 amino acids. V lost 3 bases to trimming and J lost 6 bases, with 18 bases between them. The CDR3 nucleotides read TGTGCCAGTAGTATCGGGGGCAGGGAAGAATTTCAGCCCCAGCATTTT. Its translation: CASSIGGREEFQPQHF.

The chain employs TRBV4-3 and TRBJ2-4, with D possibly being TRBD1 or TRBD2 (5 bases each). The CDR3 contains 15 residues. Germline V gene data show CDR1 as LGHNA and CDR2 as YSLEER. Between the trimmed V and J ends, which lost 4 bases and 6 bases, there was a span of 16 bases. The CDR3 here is CASSLTRGPGNIQYF. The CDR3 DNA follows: TGCGCCAGCAGCCTAACCCGGGGCCCCGGAAACATTCAGTACTTC.

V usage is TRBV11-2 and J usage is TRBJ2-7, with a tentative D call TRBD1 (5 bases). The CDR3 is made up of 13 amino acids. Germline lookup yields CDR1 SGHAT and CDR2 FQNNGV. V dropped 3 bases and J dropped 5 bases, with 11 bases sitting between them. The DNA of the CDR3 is TGTGCCAGCAGCTTTAGTGGGGCGCACGAGCAGTACTTC. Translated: CASSFSGAHEQYF.

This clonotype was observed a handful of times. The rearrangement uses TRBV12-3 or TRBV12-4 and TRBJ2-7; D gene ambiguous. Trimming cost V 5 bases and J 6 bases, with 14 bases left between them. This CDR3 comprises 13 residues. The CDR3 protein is CASSPQVGGEQYF. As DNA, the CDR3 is TGTGCCAGCAGTCCCCAAGTAGGCGGCGAGCAGTACTTC.

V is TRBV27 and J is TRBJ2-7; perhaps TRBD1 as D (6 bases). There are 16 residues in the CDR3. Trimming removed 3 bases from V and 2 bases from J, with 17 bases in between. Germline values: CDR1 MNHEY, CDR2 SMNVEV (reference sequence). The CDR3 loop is CASSLKGHGVPYEQYF. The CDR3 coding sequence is TGTGCCAGCAGTTTGAAGGGACACGGAGTGCCCTACGAGCAGTACTTC.